Shown below are 10 T cell receptor beta chains from a single sample sequenced in a study of shared clonotypes between healthy human individuals. Clones were sequenced by immunoSEQ multiplex PCR, and TCRdb holds only the in-frame ones, with some missing. Of 850,000 to 1,100,000 clones listed, about 80% are singletons. The sample taken for sequencing was memory CD4+ T cells from PBMCs. Subset defined: CD45RA-negative fraction. Receptor source: a man younger than 35 in good health. Some clones in this sample may be carry-over from other donors' samples.

V and J are TRBV19 and TRBJ1-2; TRBD1 is a possible D gene (6 bases). This CDR3 spans 12 amino acids. Looked up from germline, CDR1 is LNHDA and CDR2 is SQIVND (reference sequence). The germline V and J ends were trimmed by 11 bases and 2 bases, with 12 bases remaining between them. CDR3 nucleotides: TGTGCCGGTCGGACAGAAAACTATGGCTACACCTTC. Its protein is CAGRTENYGYTF.

The V gene is TRBV28, the J gene TRBJ1-5, with no clear D. The CDR3 extends over 12 amino acids. From germline, CDR1 is MDHEN and CDR2 SYDVKM. V was shortened by 3 bases and J by 5 bases, with 5 bases between the two germline ends. CDR3 residues: CASSFLDQPQHF. The CDR3 nucleotides are TGTGCCAGCAGTTTCTTGGATCAGCCCCAGCATTTT.

This clone showed up just a few times. The V call is TRBV5-1, the J call TRBJ1-1; D uncertain. From germline, CDR1 is SGHRS and CDR2 YFSETQ. V was clipped by 0 bases and J by 4 bases, with 7 bases between them. This CDR3 comprises 13 residues. CDR3 region: CASSLGRGTEAFF. CDR3 DNA: TGCGCCAGCAGCTTGGGACGTGGCACTGAAGCTTTCTTT. The full variable domain, completed using reference TRBV5-1 and TRBJ1-1, is KAGVTQTPRYLIKTRGQQVTLSCSPISGHRSVSWYQQTPGQGLQFLFEYFSETQRNKGNFPGRFSGRQFSNSRSEMNVSTLELGDSALYLCASSLGRGTEAFFGQGTRLTVV.

This clone was seen only a few times. This chain connects TRBV9 to TRBJ1-1; D remains unclear. Per germline, CDR1 SGDLS and CDR2 YYNGEE. The CDR3 consists of 13 residues. The germline V and J ends were trimmed by 0 bases and 2 bases, with 5 bases remaining between them. The CDR3 bases are TGTGCCAGCAGCGTAGACGGAAACACTGAAGCTTTCTTT. Translation: CASSVDGNTEAFF.

This chain joins TRBV5-1 and TRBJ2-2, with no clear D. The germline V and J ends were trimmed by 1 base and 2 bases, with 9 bases remaining between them. Germline CDR1 is SGHRS and CDR2 is YFSETQ. The CDR3 contains 15 residues. CDR3 DNA: TGCGCCAGCAGCTTGCATACCGGAAACACCGGGGAGCTGTTTTTT. This codes for CASSLHTGNTGELFF.

The CDR3 protein is CASSFTYTDTQYF. In nucleotides, the CDR3 is TGTGCCAGCAGTTTTACCTACACAGATACGCAGTATTTT. The chain is built from TRBV6-5 and TRBJ2-3, with unresolved D. CDR1 and CDR2 (germline): MNHEY, SVGAGI. V gave up 4 bases and J gave up 2 bases, with 7 bases separating them. The CDR3 totals 13 residues.

This clone was detected only once. This sequence joins TRBV28 and TRBJ2-7, with D perhaps matching TRBD1 or TRBD2 (6 bases each). V lost 11 bases, J lost 6 bases, and 20 bases lay in between. CDR3 length: 13 residues. The V gene's germline CDR1 is MDHEN and CDR2 SYDVKM. CDR3 bases: TGTGCCGGGAGGACAGCCCCCTGGGGCGAGCAGTACTTC. It translates to CAGRTAPWGEQYF. The whole variable domain, filled in from reference TRBV28 and TRBJ2-7, reads DVKVTQSSRYLVKRTGEKVFLECVQDMDHENMFWYRQDPGLGLRLIYFSYDVKMKEKGDIPEGYSVSREKKERFSLILESASTNQTSMYLCAGRTAPWGEQYFGPGTRLTVT.

This clone showed up just once. The rearrangement uses TRBV7-2 and TRBJ2-3, with 9 bases aligning to TRBD1. This CDR3 region has 16 residues. Trimming took 5 bases from V and 1 from J; bases not matched to a gene: 7. CDR1 is SGHTA, CDR2 FQGNSA, per germline. For the CDR3, the DNA is TGTGCCAGCAGCGTTTCCGGGACAGGGCGCACAGATACGCAGTATTTT. It translates to CASSVSGTGRTDTQYF.

This clone turned up a few times. The rearrangement links TRBV6-5 to TRBJ1-2, with TRBD1 matching over 9 bases. Germline V CDR1 and CDR2: MNHEY, SVGAGI. Trimming at V came to 8 bases and at J to 2 bases, leaving 6 bases not matched to a gene. The CDR3 loop spans 14 amino acids. The CDR3, as DNA: TGTGCCAGCCGATTGGGACAGGGCAACTATGGCTACACCTTC. Translating gives CASRLGQGNYGYTF.

This clone was recorded a few times. This sequence joins TRBV15 and TRBJ2-2, with 8 bases that match TRBD1. The V gene end was trimmed by 9 bases and the J gene end by 0 bases; junction bases not matched to a gene: 6. In germline, CDR1 is LNHNV, CDR2 YYDKDF (reference sequence). The CDR3 has 15 residues. The CDR3 is CATETGASNTGELFF. CDR3 bases: TGTGCCACGGAGACAGGGGCCTCGAACACCGGGGAGCTGTTTTTT.